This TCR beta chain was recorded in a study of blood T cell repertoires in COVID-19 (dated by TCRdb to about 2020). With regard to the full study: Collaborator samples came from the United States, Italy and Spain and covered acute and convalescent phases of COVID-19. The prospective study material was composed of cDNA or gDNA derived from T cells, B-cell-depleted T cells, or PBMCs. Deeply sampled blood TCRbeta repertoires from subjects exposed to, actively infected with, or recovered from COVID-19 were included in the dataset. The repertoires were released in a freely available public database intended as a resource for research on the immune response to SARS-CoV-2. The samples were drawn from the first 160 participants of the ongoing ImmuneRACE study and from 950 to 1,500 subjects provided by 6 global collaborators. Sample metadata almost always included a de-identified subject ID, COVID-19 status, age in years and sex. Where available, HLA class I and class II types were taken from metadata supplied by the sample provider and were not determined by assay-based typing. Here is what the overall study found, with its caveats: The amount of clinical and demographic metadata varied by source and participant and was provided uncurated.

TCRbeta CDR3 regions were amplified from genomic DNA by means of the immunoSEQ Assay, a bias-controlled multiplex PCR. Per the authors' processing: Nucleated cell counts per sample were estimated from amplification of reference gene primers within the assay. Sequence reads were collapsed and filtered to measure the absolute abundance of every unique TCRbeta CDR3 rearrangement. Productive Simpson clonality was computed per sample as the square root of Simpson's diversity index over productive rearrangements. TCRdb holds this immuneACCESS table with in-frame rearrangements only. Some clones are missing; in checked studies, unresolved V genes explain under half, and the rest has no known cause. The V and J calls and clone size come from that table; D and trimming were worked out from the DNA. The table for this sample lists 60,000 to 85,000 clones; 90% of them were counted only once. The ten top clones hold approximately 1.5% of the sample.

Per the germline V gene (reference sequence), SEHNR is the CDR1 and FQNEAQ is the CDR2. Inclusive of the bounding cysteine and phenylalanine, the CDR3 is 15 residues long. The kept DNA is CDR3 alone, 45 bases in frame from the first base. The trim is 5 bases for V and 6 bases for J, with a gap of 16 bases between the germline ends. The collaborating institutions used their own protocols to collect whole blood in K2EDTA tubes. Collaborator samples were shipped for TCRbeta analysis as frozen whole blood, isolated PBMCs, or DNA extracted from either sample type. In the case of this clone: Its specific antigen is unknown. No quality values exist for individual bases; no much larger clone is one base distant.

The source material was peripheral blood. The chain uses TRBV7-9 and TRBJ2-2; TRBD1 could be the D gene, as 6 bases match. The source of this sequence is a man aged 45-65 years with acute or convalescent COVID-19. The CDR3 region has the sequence CASSPVRQVSGELFF. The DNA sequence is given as TGTGCCAGCAGCCCCGTACGACAGGTTTCCGGGGAGCTGTTTTTT.